The rows below give T cell receptor beta chains drawn from one sample of a study of T cell repertoires in cytomegalovirus infection. MiXCR, applied by TCRdb to the reads, yields one record per CDR3 protein. The sample shows about 460,000 distinct CDR3 sequences, around 11% of them seen only once. Sequences were obtained from PBMCs. Receptor source: a human donor in good health (CMV status not recorded). Some clones in this sample may be carry-over from other donors' samples. CDR3s include the opening cysteine and the closing phenylalanine or tryptophan. Fields, in order: V gene, D gene, clone size, J gene, CDR3 protein, CDR3 DNA. A D gene is named only where the DNA matches it firmly. The listing skips clone size in some rows; elsewhere it reads once, few, many or a size class.

V: TRBV7-6; D: -; size: many; J: TRBJ2-1; CDR3: CASSPRRAASYNEQFF; DNA: TGTGCCAGCAGCCCTAGGCGGGCCGCCTCCTACAATGAGCAGTTCTTC
V: TRBV7-6; D: TRBD1; size: many; J: TRBJ2-7; CDR3: CASSWDRGYEQYF; DNA: TGTGCCAGCAGCTGGGACAGGGGTTACGAGCAGTACTTC
V: TRBV18; D: TRBD2; size: many; J: TRBJ2-5; CDR3: CASSLPGLAWETQYF; DNA: TGTGCCAGCTCGCTACCGGGACTAGCATGGGAGACCCAGTACTTC
V: TRBV7-9; D: TRBD1; size: many; J: TRBJ2-5; CDR3: CASSLATGGKETQYF; DNA: TGTGCCAGCAGCTTAGCGACAGGGGGGAAAGAGACCCAGTACTTC
V: TRBV18; D: TRBD1; size: few; J: TRBJ1-6; CDR3: CASSPQGQSNSPLHF; DNA: TGTGCCAGCTCACCACAGGGACAGAGTAATTCACCCCTCCACTTT
V: TRBV11-2; D: -; size: -; J: TRBJ2-3; CDR3: CASSLVPIVWETTDTQYF; DNA: TGTGCCAGCAGCTTAGTCCCTATAGTATGGGAGACCACAGATACGCAGTATTTT
V: TRBV7-9; D: TRBD2; size: -; J: TRBJ2-5; CDR3: CASSFLGLAGEETQYF; DNA: TGTGCCAGCAGCTTCCTTGGACTAGCGGGGGAAGAGACCCAGTACTTC
V: TRBV5-4; D: TRBD2; size: many; J: TRBJ2-2; CDR3: CASSLSGLAGLNTGELFF; DNA: TGTGCCAGCAGCTTGTCGGGACTAGCGGGACTGAACACCGGGGAGCTGTTTTTT
V: TRBV7-6; D: TRBD2; size: many; J: TRBJ2-3; CDR3: CASSLEGISGSSDTQYF; DNA: TGTGCCAGCAGCTTGGAAGGTATTAGCGGGAGTTCTGATACGCAGTATTTT
V: TRBV6-1; D: -; size: many; J: TRBJ2-3; CDR3: CASSESAPSTDTQYF; DNA: TGTGCCAGCAGTGAATCTGCCCCTAGCACAGATACGCAGTATTTT
V: TRBV30; D: -; size: many; J: TRBJ2-1; CDR3: CAWKSSREWYNEQFF; DNA: TGTGCCTGGAAATCGTCAAGGGAGTGGTACAATGAGCAGTTCTTC
V: TRBV5-1; D: -; size: many; J: TRBJ2-7; CDR3: CASSGGAVYEQYF; DNA: TGCGCCAGCAGCGGGGGGGCTGTATACGAGCAGTACTTC
V: TRBV6-2/TRBV6-3; D: TRBD1; size: many; J: TRBJ2-7; CDR3: CASSYRGQGVYEQYF; DNA: TGTGCCAGCAGTTATAGGGGACAGGGGGTCTACGAGCAGTACTTC
V: TRBV7-3; D: TRBD2; size: -; J: TRBJ2-4; CDR3: CASSLNSGSSGIQYF; DNA: TGTGCCAGCAGCTTAAATAGCGGGAGCTCTGGCATTCAGTACTTC
V: TRBV20-1; D: -; size: -; J: TRBJ2-7; CDR3: CSARRGSLGEQYF; DNA: TGCAGTGCTAGGAGGGGGTCCCTGGGCGAGCAGTACTTC
V: TRBV6-8; D: -; size: -; J: TRBJ1-2; CDR3: CASSRTDGGYTF; DNA: TGTGCCAGCAGCCGGACAGATGGTGGCTACACCTTC
V: TRBV29-1; D: -; size: -; J: TRBJ2-6; CDR3: CSVVVPFSGANVLTF; DNA: TGCAGCGTTGTGGTTCCTTTCTCTGGGGCCAACGTCCTGACTTTC
V: TRBV7-2; D: -; size: many; J: TRBJ2-1; CDR3: CASTLVGTYNEQFF; DNA: TGTGCCAGCACCCTGGTGGGAACCTACAATGAGCAGTTCTTC
V: TRBV6-2/TRBV6-3; D: -; size: -; J: TRBJ2-3; CDR3: CASSPPHRADTQYF; DNA: TGTGCCAGCAGCCCTCCTCACAGGGCAGATACGCAGTATTTT
V: TRBV2; D: -; size: few; J: TRBJ2-3; CDR3: CASSRQLSTDTQYF; DNA: TGTGCCAGCAGTCGACAGTTAAGCACAGATACGCAGTATTTT
V: TRBV7-9; D: -; size: many; J: TRBJ1-2; CDR3: CASTSTKYKGPWRVPSNYGYTF; DNA: TGTGCCAGCACCTCTACAAAGTACAAAGGCCCCTGGAGGGTCCCTTCTAACTATGGCTACACCTTC
V: TRBV15; D: -; size: many; J: TRBJ1-4; CDR3: CATSRGGVVGKLFF; DNA: TGTGCCACCAGCAGAGGTGGGGTAGTTGGAAAACTGTTTTTT
V: TRBV20-1; D: TRBD1; size: many; J: TRBJ1-5; CDR3: CSARDFTGDQPQHF; DNA: TGCAGTGCTAGAGATTTTACAGGGGATCAGCCCCAGCATTTT
V: TRBV6-5; D: -; size: -; J: TRBJ2-2; CDR3: CASSYSGRLARELFF; DNA: TGTGCCAGCAGTTACTCGGGTCGGCTGGCCCGGGAGCTGTTTTTT
V: TRBV12-3/TRBV12-4; D: TRBD1; size: few; J: TRBJ1-6; CDR3: CASSLVARQGYNSPLHF; DNA: TGTGCCAGCAGTTTAGTAGCCCGACAGGGATATAATTCACCCCTCCACTTT
V: TRBV9; D: -; size: many; J: TRBJ2-6; CDR3: CASSVDSSGANVLTF; DNA: TGTGCCAGCAGCGTAGATAGCTCTGGGGCCAACGTCCTGACTTTC
V: TRBV19; D: TRBD1; size: many; J: TRBJ2-2; CDR3: CASRGLNTGELFF; DNA: TGTGCCAGCAGGGGGCTGAACACCGGGGAGCTGTTTTTT
V: TRBV29-1; D: -; size: many; J: TRBJ1-2; CDR3: CSVHTVKGLGYGYTF; DNA: TGCAGCGTTCATACCGTTAAAGGTTTGGGCTATGGCTACACCTTC
V: TRBV20-1; D: -; size: many; J: TRBJ2-1; CDR3: CSARPVVELSYNEQFF; DNA: TGCAGTGCTCGCCCGGTAGTGGAACTCTCCTACAATGAGCAGTTCTTC
V: TRBV6-4; D: -; size: -; J: TRBJ2-7; CDR3: CDKREGGVSYEQYF; DNA: TGTGACAAAAGGGAGGGGGGCGTCTCCTACGAGCAGTACTTC
V: TRBV10-3; D: -; size: many; J: TRBJ2-5; CDR3: CAISEAYSRERETQYF; DNA: TGTGCCATCAGTGAAGCTTACTCCAGGGAGAGAGAGACCCAGTACTTC
V: TRBV10-3; D: -; size: many; J: TRBJ2-7; CDR3: CAISESMSYEQYF; DNA: TGTGCCATCAGTGAGTCGATGTCCTACGAGCAGTACTTC
V: TRBV11-2; D: TRBD1; size: many; J: TRBJ1-6; CDR3: CASSPGTANNSPLHF; DNA: TGTGCCAGCAGCCCCGGGACAGCTAATAATTCACCCCTCCACTTT
V: TRBV7-9; D: -; size: many; J: TRBJ1-2; CDR3: CASSSPGASNYGYTF; DNA: TGTGCCAGCAGCTCTCCCGGGGCATCGAACTATGGCTACACCTTC
V: TRBV6-6; D: -; size: -; J: TRBJ2-1; CDR3: CASSYLTDPLYNEQFF; DNA: TGTGCCAGCAGTTACCTGACTGACCCTCTCTACAATGAGCAGTTCTTC
V: TRBV20-1; D: TRBD2; size: many; J: TRBJ2-7; CDR3: CSASPQSGEPYEQYF; DNA: TGCAGTGCTAGCCCGCAAAGCGGGGAACCCTACGAGCAGTACTTC
V: TRBV28; D: -; size: -; J: TRBJ2-5; CDR3: CASSLRARETQYF; DNA: TGTGCCAGCAGTTTACGTGCTCGAGAGACCCAGTACTTC